The clone carrying this T cell receptor (beta chain) has just a few counts. Assembly of TCR beta libraries relied on iRepertoire HTBI primers together with Arm-PCR of CDR3 regions. Authors' data handling: The samples included under 75 TRBV and more than 12 TRBJ segments. Each CDR3 protein is one row after TCRdb ran MiXCR on the multiplex PCR reads. TCRdb assigned the V and J calls; the authors' analysis was not used. There are roughly 430,000 distinct CDR3 sequences in the sample; under 25% occur only once, and approximately 15% lies in the top ten. This record belongs to a study of regulatory T cells in long-lasting Graves disease. The time point denotes: persistent/refractory GD, antithyroid drugs over 5 years with positive TRAb. RNA from PBMCs was the source of the TCR library. American Thyroid Association guidelines defined how Graves' disease was diagnosed. Trimming stripped 4 bases from V and 9 bases from J, with 21 bases between. This CDR3 spans 16 amino acids. Germline V gene data show CDR1 as MDHEN and CDR2 as SYDVKM.

Here the sequenced sample was peripheral blood mononuclear cells (PBMCs), taken when the disease was refractory, from a patient treated with antithyroid drugs. The TCR originated in a female donor with Graves disease. V is TRBV28 and J is TRBJ1-4; no firm D call. The CDR3 region is CASSSLTWKFGQKLFF. CDR3 DNA: TGTGCCAGCAGTTCCCTGACTTGGAAGTTTGGGCAAAAACTGTTTTTT.